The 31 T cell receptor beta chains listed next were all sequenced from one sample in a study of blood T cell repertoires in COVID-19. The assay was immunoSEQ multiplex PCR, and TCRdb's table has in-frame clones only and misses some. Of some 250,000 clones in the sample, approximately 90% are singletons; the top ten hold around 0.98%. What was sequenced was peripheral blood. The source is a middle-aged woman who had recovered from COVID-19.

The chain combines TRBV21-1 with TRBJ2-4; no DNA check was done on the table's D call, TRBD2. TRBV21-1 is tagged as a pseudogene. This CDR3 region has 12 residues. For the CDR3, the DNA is TGTGCCAGCAGCAACCTGAAAAACATTCAGTACTTC. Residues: CASSNLKNIQYF.

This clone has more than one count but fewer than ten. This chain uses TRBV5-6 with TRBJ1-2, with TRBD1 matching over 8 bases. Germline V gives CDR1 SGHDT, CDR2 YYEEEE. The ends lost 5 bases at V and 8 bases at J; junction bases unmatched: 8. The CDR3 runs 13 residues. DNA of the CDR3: TGTGCCAGCAGACCCTCAGACAGGGGCGGCTACACCTTC. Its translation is CASRPSDRGGYTF.

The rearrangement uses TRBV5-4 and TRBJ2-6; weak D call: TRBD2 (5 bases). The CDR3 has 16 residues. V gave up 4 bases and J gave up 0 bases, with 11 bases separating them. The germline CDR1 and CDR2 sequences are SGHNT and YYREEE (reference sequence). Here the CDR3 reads CASSRPRGSGANVLTF. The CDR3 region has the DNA TGTGCCAGCAGCCGTCCTCGGGGCTCTGGGGCCAACGTCCTGACTTTC.

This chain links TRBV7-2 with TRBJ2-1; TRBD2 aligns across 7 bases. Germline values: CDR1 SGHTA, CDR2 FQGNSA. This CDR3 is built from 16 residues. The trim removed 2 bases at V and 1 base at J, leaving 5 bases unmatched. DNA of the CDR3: TGTGCCAGCAGCTTATGGCCGGGGGGTTCCTACAATGAGCAGTTCTTC. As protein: CASSLWPGGSYNEQFF.

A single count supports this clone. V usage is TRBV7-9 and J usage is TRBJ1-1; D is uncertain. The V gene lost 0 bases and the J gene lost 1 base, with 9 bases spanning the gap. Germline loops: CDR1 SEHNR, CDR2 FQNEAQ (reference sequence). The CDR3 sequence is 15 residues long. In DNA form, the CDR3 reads TGTGCCAGCAGCTTAGCCGGACGGGGGAACACTGAAGCTTTCTTT. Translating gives CASSLAGRGNTEAFF.

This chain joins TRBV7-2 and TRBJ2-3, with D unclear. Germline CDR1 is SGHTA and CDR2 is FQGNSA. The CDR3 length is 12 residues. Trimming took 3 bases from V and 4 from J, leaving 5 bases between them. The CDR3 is CASSFQADTQYF. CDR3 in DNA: TGTGCCAGCAGCTTTCAGGCAGATACGCAGTATTTT.

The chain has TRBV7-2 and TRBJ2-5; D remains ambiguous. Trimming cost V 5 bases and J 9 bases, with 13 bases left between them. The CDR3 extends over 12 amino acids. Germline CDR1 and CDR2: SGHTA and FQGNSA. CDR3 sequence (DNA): TGTGCCAGCAGCCCCCGCCCGAGTGCCCAGTACTTC. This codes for CASSPRPSAQYF.

CDR3 coding DNA: TGTGCCAGCAGTTACTATTTTGGGACAGCAGACCAAGAGACCCAGTACTTC. Translated: CASSYYFGTADQETQYF. The rearrangement links TRBV6-2 or TRBV6-3 to TRBJ2-5; 7 nucleotides agree with TRBD1. There are 17 residues in the CDR3. CDR1 is MNHEY and CDR2 is SVGEGT in the germline V gene. The V segment lost 1 base and the J segment 0 bases; nucleotides outside the gene matches: 8.

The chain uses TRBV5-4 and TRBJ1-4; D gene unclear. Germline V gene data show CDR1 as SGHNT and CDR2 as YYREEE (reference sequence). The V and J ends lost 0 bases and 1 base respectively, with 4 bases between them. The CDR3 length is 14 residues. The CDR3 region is CASSLAGTNEKLFF. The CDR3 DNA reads TGTGCCAGCAGCTTGGCGGGAACTAATGAAAAACTGTTTTTT.

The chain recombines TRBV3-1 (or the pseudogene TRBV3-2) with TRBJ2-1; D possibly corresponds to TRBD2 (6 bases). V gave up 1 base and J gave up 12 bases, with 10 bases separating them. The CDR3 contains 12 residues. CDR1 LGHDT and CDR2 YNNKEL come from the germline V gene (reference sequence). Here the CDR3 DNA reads TGTGCCAGCAGCCAAGGCGGGATAGGGCAGTTCTTC. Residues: CASSQGGIGQFF.

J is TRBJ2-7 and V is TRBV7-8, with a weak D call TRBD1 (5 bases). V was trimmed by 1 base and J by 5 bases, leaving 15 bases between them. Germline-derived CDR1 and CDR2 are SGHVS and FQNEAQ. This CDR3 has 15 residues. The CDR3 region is CASSLGGPTLNEQYF. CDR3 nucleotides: TGTGCCAGCAGCTTAGGGGGCCCAACCCTCAACGAGCAGTACTTC.

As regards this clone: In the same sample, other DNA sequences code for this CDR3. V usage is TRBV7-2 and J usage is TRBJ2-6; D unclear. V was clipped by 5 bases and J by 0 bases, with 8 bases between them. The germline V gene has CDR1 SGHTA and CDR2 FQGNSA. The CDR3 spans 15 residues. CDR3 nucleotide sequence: TGTGCCAGCAGCCTCCGAGGCTCTGGGGCCAACGTCCTGACTTTC. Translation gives CASSLRGSGANVLTF.

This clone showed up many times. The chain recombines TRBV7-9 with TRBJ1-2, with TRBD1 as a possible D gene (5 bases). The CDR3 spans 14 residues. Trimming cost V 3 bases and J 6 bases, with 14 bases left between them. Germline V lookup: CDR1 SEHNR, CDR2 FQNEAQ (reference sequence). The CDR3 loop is CASSFSDGGDGYTF. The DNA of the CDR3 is TGTGCCAGCAGCTTTTCCGATGGGGGGGATGGCTACACCTTC.

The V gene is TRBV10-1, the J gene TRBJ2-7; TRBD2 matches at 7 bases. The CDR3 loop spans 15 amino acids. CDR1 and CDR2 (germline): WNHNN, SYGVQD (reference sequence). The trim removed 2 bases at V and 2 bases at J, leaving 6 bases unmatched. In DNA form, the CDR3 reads TGCGCCAGCAGTGAGACTAGCGTGTTCCCCTACGAGCAGTACTTC. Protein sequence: CASSETSVFPYEQYF.

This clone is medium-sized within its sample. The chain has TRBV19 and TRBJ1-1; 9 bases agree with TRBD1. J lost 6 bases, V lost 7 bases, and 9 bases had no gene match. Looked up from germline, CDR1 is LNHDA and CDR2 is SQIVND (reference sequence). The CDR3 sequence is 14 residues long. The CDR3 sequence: CASKGTDRGPEAFF. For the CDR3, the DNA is TGTGCCAGTAAGGGAACGGACAGGGGCCCTGAAGCTTTCTTT.

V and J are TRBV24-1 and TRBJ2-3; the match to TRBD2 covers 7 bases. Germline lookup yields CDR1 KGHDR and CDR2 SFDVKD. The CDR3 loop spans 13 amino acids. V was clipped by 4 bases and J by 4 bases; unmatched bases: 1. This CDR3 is CATSEGGADTQYF. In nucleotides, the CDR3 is TGTGCCACCAGTGAGGGGGGGGCAGATACGCAGTATTTT.

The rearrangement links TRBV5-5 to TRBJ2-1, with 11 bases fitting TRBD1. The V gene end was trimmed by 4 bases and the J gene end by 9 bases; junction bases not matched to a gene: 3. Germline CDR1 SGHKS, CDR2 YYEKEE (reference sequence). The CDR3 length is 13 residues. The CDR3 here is CASSPGTGGEQFF. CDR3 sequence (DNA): TGTGCCAGCAGCCCCGGGACAGGGGGTGAGCAGTTCTTC. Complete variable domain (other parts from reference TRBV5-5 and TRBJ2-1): DAGVTQSPTHLIKTRGQQVTLRCSPISGHKSVSWYQQVLGQGPQFIFQYYEKEERGRGNFPDRFSARQFPNYSSELNVNALLLGDSALYLCASSPGTGGEQFFGPGTRLTVL.

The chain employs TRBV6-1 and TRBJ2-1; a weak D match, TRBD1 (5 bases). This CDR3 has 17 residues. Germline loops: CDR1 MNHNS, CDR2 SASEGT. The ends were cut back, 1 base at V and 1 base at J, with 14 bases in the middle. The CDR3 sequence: CASSEGVGAVSYNEQFF. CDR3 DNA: TGTGCCAGCAGTGAAGGGGTAGGGGCGGTATCCTACAATGAGCAGTTCTTC.

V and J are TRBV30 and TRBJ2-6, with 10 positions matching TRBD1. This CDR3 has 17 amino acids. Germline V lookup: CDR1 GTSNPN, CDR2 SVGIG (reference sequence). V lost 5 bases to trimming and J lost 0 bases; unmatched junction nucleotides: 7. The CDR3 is CAWAPGTGVSGANVLTF. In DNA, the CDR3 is TGTGCCTGGGCCCCGGGGACAGGGGTCTCTGGGGCCAACGTCCTGACTTTC.

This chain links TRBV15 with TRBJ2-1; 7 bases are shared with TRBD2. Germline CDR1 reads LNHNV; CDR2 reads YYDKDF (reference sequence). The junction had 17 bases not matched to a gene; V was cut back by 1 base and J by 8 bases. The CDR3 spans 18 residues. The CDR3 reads CATSRGIRGSLLRYEQFF. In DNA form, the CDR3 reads TGTGCCACCAGCAGAGGGATTCGCGGGAGTCTCCTGAGGTATGAGCAGTTCTTC. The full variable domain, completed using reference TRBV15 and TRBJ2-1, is DAMVIQNPRYQVTQFGKPVTLSCSQTLNHNVMYWYQQKSSQAPKLLFHYYDKDFNNEADTPDNFQSRRPNTSFCFLDIRSPGLGDTAMYLCATSRGIRGSLLRYEQFFGPGTRLTVL.

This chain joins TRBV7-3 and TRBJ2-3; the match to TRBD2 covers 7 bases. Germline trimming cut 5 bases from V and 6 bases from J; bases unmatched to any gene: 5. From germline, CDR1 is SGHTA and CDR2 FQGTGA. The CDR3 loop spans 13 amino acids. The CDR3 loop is CASSPQTSDTQYF. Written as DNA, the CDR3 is TGTGCCAGCAGCCCCCAGACTAGCGATACGCAGTATTTT.

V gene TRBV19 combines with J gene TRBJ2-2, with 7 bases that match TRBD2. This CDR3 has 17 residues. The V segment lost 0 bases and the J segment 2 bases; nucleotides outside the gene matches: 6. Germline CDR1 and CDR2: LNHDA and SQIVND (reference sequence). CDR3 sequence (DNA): TGTGCCAGTAGTATAGATCTTGGGGGACTAAACACCGGGGAGCTGTTTTTT. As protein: CASSIDLGGLNTGELFF.

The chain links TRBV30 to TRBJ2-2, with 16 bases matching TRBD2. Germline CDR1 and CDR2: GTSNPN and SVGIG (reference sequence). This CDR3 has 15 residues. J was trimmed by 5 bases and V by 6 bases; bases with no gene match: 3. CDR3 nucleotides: TGTGCCTGCCAGGGACTAGCGGGGGGGACCGGGGAGCTGTTTTTT. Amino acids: CACQGLAGGTGELFF.

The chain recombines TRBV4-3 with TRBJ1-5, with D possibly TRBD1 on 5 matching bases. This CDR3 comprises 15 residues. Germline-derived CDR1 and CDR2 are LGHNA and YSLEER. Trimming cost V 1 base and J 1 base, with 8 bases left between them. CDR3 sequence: CASSQGGASNQPQHF. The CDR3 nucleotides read TGCGCCAGCAGCCAAGGTGGGGCGAGCAATCAGCCCCAGCATTTT.

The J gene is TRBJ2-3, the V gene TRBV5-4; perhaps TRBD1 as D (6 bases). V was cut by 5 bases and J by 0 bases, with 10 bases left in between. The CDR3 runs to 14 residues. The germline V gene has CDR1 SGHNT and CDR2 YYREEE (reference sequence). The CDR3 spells CASRQGTSTDTQYF. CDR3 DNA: TGTGCCAGCAGGCAGGGGACAAGCACAGATACGCAGTATTTT.

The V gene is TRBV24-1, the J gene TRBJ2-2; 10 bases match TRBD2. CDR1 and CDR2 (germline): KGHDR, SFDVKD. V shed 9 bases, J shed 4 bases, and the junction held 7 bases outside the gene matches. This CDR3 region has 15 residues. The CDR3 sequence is CATGKAGGTTGELFF. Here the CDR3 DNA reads TGTGCCACCGGAAAAGCGGGAGGGACCACCGGGGAGCTGTTTTTT.

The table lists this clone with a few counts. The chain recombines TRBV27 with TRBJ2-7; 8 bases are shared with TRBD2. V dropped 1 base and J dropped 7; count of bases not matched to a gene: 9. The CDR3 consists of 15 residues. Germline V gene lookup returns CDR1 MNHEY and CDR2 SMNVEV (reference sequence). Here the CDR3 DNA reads TGTGCCAGCAGTTTATGGACTAGCTCAACGGGGGAGCAGTACTTC. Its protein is CASSLWTSSTGEQYF.

The DNA for the CDR3 is TGTGCCAGCAGCCAAGACTATTCTAGCGGGAGGGAGGGTGGAGAGACCCAGTACTTC. It codes for CASSQDYSSGREGGETQYF. The chain links TRBV3-1 (or the pseudogene TRBV3-2) to TRBJ2-5, with 12 bases identical to TRBD2. The CDR3 runs to 19 residues. Per the germline V gene, CDR1 is LGHDT and CDR2 is YNNKEL (reference sequence). V shed 0 bases and J 4 bases; nucleotides not matched to a gene: 12.

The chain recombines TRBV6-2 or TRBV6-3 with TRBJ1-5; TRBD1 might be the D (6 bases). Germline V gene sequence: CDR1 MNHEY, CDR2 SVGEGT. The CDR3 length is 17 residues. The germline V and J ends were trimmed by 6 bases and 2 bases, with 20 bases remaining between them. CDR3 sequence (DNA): TGTGCCAGCAGCCAACACCAGGGGCTTAGGGGCAATCAGCCCCAGCATTTT. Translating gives CASSQHQGLRGNQPQHF.

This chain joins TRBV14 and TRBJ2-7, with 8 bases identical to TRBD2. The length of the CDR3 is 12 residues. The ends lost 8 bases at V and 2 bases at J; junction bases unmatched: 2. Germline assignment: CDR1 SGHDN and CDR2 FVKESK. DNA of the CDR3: TGTGCCAGCCGGGGGGGCCCCTACGAGCAGTACTTC. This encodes CASRGGPYEQYF.

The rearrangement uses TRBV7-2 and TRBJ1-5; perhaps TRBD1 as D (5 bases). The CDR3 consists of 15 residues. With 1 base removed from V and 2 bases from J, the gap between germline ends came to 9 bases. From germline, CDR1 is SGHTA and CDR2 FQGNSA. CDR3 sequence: CASSLDAGGNQPQHF. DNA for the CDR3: TGTGCCAGCAGCTTAGATGCGGGGGGCAATCAGCCCCAGCATTTT.